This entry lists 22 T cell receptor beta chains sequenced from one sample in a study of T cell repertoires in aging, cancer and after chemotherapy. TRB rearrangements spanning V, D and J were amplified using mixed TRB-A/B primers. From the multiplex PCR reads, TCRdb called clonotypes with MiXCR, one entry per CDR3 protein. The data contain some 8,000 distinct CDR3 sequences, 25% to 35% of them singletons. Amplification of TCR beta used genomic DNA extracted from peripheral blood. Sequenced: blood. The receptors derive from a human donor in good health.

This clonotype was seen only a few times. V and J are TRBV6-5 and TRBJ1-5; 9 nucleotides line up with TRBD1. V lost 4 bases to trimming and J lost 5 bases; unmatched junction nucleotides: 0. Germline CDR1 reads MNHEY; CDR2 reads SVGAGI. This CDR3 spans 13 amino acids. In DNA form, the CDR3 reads TGTGCCAGCAGTTGGACAGGGGATCAGCCCCAGCATTTT. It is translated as CASSWTGDQPQHF.

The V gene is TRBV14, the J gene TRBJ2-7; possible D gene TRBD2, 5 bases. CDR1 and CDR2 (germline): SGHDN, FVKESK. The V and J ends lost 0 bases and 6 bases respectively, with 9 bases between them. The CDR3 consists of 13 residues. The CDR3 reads CASSQDPRGEQYF. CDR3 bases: TGTGCCAGCAGCCAAGATCCCCGGGGCGAGCAGTACTTC.

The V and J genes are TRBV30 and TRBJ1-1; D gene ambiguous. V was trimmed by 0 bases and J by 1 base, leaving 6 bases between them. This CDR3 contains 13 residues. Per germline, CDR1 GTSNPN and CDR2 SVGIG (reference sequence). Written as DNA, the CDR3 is TGTGCCTGGAGTGTTTGGGGGAACACTGAAGCTTTCTTT. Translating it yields CAWSVWGNTEAFF.

CDR3: CASSYTYPDRVGSREKLFF. As DNA, the CDR3 is TGTGCCAGCAGCTATACCTACCCCGACAGGGTAGGGTCGCGGGAAAAACTGTTTTTT. The chain employs TRBV6-5 and TRBJ1-4, with 7 bases lining up with TRBD1. The V segment lost 6 bases and the J segment 8 bases; nucleotides outside the gene matches: 24. This CDR3 comprises 19 residues. Germline V gives CDR1 MNHEY, CDR2 SVGAGI.

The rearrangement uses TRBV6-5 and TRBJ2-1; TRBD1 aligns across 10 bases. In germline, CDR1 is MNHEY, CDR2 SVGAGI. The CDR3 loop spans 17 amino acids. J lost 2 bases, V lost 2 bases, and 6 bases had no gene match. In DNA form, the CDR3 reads TGTGCCAGCAGTTACCCGCGGGGACAGGGGCCCTACAATGAGCAGTTCTTC. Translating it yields CASSYPRGQGPYNEQFF.

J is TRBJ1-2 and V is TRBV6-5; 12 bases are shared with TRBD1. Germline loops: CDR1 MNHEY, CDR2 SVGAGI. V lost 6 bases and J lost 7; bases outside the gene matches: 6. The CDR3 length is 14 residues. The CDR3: CASRRDRGPRGYTF. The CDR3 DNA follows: TGTGCCAGCAGACGGGACAGGGGGCCGCGTGGCTACACCTTC.

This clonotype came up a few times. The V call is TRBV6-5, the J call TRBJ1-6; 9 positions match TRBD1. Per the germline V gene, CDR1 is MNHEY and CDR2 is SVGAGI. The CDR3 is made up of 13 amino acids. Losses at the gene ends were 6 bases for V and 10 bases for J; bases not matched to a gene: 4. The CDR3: CASRPGQGSPLHF. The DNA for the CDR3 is TGTGCCAGCAGACCGGGACAGGGATCACCCCTCCACTTT.

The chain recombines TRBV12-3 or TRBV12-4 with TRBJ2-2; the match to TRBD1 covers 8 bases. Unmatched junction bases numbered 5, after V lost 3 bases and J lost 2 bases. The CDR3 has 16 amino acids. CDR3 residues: CASSFRPGGNTGELFF. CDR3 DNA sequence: TGTGCCAGCAGTTTCCGGCCAGGGGGCAACACCGGGGAGCTGTTTTTT.

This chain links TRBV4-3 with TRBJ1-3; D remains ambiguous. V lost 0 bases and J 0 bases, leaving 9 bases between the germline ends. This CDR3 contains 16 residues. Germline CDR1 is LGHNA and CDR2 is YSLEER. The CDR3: CASSQDIPGSGNTIYF. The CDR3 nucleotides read TGCGCCAGCAGCCAAGATATCCCTGGCTCTGGAAACACCATATATTTT.

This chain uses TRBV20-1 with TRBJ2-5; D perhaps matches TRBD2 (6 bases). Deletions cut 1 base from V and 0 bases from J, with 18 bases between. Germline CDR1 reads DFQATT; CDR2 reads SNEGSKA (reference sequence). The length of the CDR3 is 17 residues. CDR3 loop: CSARVQRGGVHQETQYF. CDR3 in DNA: TGCAGTGCTAGAGTCCAAAGAGGCGGGGTCCACCAAGAGACCCAGTACTTC.

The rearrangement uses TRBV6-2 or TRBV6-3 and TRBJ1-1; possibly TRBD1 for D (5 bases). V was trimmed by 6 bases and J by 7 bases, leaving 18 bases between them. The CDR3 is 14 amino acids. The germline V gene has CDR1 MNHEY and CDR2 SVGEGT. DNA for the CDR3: TGTGCCAGCAGACCCACGTTCGGACATTATGAAGCTTTCTTT. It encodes CASRPTFGHYEAFF.

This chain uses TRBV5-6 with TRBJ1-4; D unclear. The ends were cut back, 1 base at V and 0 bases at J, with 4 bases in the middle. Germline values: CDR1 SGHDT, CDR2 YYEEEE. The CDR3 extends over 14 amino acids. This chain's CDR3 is CASSLSSTNEKLFF. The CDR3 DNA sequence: TGTGCCAGCAGCTTGTCCTCAACTAATGAAAAACTGTTTTTT.

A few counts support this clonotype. The chain's CDR3 is CAWSDGILRGNSPLHF. In DNA form, the CDR3 reads TGTGCCTGGAGTGACGGGATCCTGAGGGGCAATTCACCCCTCCACTTT. The chain uses TRBV30 and TRBJ1-6; tentatively, D is TRBD1 (5 bases). CDR3 size: 16 residues. V was clipped by 1 base and J by 7 bases, with 17 bases between them. Germline CDR1 and CDR2: GTSNPN and SVGIG (reference sequence).

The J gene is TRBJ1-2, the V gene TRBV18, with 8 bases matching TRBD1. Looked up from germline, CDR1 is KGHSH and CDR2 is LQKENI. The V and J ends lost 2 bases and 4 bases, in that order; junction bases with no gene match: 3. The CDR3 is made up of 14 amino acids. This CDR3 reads CASSPGQGGYGYTF. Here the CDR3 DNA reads TGTGCCAGCTCACCAGGACAGGGAGGCTATGGCTACACCTTC.

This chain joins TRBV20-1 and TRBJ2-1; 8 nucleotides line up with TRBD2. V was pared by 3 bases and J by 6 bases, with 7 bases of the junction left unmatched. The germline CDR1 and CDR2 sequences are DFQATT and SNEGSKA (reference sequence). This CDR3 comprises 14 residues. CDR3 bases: TGCAGTGCTAGCCTCGGGGGGGCACTCAATGAGCAGTTCTTC. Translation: CSASLGGALNEQFF.

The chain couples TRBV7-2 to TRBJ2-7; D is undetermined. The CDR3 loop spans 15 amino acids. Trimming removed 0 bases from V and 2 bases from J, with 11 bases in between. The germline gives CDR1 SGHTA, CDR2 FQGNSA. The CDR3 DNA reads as TGTGCCAGCAGCTTAGCCACAGCACTGACCTACGAGCAGTACTTC. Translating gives CASSLATALTYEQYF.

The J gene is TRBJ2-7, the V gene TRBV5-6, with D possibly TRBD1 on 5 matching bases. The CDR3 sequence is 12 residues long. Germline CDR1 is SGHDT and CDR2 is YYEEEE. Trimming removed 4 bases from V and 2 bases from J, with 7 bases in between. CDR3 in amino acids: CASSRGPYEQYF. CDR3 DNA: TGTGCCAGCAGCAGGGGCCCCTACGAGCAGTACTTC.

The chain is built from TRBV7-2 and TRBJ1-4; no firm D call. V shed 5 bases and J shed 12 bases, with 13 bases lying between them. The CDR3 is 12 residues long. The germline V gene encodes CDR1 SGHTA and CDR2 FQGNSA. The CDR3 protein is CASSPELSELFF. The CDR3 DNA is TGTGCCAGCAGCCCCGAACTCAGTGAACTGTTTTTT.

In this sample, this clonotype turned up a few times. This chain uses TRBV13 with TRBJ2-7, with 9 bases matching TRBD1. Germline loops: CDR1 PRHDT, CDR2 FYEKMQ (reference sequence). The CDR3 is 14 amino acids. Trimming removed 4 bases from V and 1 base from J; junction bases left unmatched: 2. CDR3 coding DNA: TGTGCCAGCAGCTCTGGACAGGGGTCCTACGAGCAGTACTTC. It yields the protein CASSSGQGSYEQYF.

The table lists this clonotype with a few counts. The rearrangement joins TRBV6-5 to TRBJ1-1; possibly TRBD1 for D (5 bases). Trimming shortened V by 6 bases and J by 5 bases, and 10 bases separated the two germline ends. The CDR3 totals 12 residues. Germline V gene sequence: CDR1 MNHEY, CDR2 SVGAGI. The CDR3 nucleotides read TGTGCCAGCAGCACAGGAGCAACTGAAGCTTTCTTT. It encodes CASSTGATEAFF.

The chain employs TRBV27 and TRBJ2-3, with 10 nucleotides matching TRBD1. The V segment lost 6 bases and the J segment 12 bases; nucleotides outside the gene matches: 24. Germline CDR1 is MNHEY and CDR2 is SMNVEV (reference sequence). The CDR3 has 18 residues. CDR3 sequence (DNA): TGTGCCAGCAGGCCGGCGACAGGGGGCGCGGGATCCCTTGGTGTACAGTATTTT. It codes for CASRPATGGAGSLGVQYF.

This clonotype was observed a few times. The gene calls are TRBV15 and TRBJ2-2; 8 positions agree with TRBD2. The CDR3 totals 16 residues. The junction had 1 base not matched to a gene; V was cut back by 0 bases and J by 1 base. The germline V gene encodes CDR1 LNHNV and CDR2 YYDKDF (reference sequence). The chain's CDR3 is CATSRESGGNTGELFF. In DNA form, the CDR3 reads TGTGCCACCAGCAGAGAAAGCGGGGGGAACACCGGGGAGCTGTTTTTT.